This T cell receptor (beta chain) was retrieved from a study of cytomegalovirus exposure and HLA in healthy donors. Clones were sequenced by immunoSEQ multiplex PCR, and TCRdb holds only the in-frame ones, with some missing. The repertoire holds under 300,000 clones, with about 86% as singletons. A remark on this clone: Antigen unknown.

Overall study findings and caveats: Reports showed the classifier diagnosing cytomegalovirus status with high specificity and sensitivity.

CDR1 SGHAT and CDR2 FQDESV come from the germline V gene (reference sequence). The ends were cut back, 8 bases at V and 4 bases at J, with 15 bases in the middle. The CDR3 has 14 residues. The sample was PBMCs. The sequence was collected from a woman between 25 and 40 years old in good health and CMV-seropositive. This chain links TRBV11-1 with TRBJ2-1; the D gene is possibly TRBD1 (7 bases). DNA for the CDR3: TGTGCCAGCGTAGGCGGGACAGCATACAATGAGCAGTTCTTC. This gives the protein CASVGGTAYNEQFF.